A single sample is the source of the 8 T cell receptor beta chains below, sequenced in a study of cytotoxic CD8 clonotypes in ibrutinib-treated CLL. The protocol was immunoSEQ multiplex PCR, while the TCRdb copy is restricted to in-frame clones and leaves out a portion. This sample has roughly 29,000 clones, with more than 75% found just once. The starting material was PBMCs, obtained after 36 months of ibrutinib treatment. These receptors originate from a human donor with chronic lymphocytic leukemia.

This chain links TRBV5-6 with TRBJ1-1, with no clear D. Trimming removed 0 bases at V and 1 base at J, with 10 bases between. The CDR3 totals 15 residues. Per germline, CDR1 SGHDT and CDR2 YYEEEE. The CDR3 DNA sequence: TGTGCCAGCAGCTTGGATCGGTCCTCGAACACTGAAGCTTTCTTT. This sequence encodes CASSLDRSSNTEAFF.

This chain uses TRBV4-1 with TRBJ1-1, with D possibly TRBD1 on 5 matching bases. The length of the CDR3 is 15 residues. V lost 0 bases to trimming and J lost 5 bases, with 13 bases between them. CDR1 is MGHRA, CDR2 YSYEKL, per germline. The CDR3 nucleotides are TGCGCCAGCAGCCAAGACTTCCCCCGGGGGACTGAAGCTTTCTTT. It yields the protein CASSQDFPRGTEAFF.

This chain uses TRBV7-6 with TRBJ1-6, with TRBD1 as a possible D gene (5 bases). V shed 0 bases and J shed 8 bases, with 5 bases lying between them. This CDR3 is built from 13 residues. Germline CDR1 is SGHVS and CDR2 is FNYEAQ. The CDR3 sequence: CASSLAGDSPLHF. In DNA form, the CDR3 reads TGTGCCAGCAGCTTAGCAGGGGATTCACCCCTCCACTTT.

This clone appeared a few times. V and J are TRBV7-8 and TRBJ2-7; a weak D match, TRBD1 (6 bases). CDR3 length equals 16 residues. Between the trimmed V and J ends, which lost 5 bases and 4 bases, there was a span of 21 bases. The germline V gene has CDR1 SGHVS and CDR2 FQNEAQ. The CDR3 DNA is TGTGCCAGCAGCCGACGCATTACAGGGTCCCCTTACGAGCAGTACTTC. Residues: CASSRRITGSPYEQYF.

This chain joins TRBV6-5 and TRBJ2-7; D not resolved. V gave up 0 bases and J gave up 6 bases, with 9 bases separating them. The CDR3 length is 13 residues. Germline V lookup: CDR1 MNHEY, CDR2 SVGAGI. Here the CDR3 reads CASSYSSRSEQYF. CDR3 nucleotide sequence: TGTGCCAGCAGTTACTCAAGTAGGAGCGAGCAGTACTTC.

The chain uses TRBV2 and TRBJ2-3, with 9 nucleotides matching TRBD2. CDR3 size: 16 residues. From germline, CDR1 is SNHLY and CDR2 FYNNEI. J was trimmed by 5 bases and V by 5 bases; bases with no gene match: 11. The CDR3 DNA reads TGTGCCAGCAGTACAGGCGGGGGGGCCGTGGAAGATACGCAGTATTTT. It encodes CASSTGGGAVEDTQYF.

The V call is TRBV6-5, the J call TRBJ2-3; no firm D call. V was trimmed by 2 bases and J by 4 bases, leaving 7 bases between them. Germline CDR1 is MNHEY and CDR2 is SVGAGI. The CDR3 length is 13 residues. In DNA form, the CDR3 reads TGTGCCAGCAGTTACGGCTCTTCAGATACGCAGTATTTT. Encoded protein: CASSYGSSDTQYF.

The J gene is TRBJ1-5, the V gene TRBV7-8; no clear D gene. CDR3 length: 15 amino acids. The ends were cut back, 5 bases at V and 0 bases at J, with 11 bases in the middle. In germline, CDR1 is SGHVS, CDR2 FQNEAQ. The CDR3 loop is CASSEEGYSNQPQHF. The CDR3 region has the DNA TGTGCCAGCAGCGAAGAAGGTTATAGCAATCAGCCCCAGCATTTT. Together with reference TRBV7-8 and TRBJ1-5, the CDR3 gives the full variable domain: GAGVSQSPRYKVAKRGQDVALRCDPISGHVSLFWYQQALGQGPEFLTYFQNEAQLDKSGLPSDRFFAERPEGSVSTLKIQRTQQEDSAVYLCASSEEGYSNQPQHFGDGTRLSIL.